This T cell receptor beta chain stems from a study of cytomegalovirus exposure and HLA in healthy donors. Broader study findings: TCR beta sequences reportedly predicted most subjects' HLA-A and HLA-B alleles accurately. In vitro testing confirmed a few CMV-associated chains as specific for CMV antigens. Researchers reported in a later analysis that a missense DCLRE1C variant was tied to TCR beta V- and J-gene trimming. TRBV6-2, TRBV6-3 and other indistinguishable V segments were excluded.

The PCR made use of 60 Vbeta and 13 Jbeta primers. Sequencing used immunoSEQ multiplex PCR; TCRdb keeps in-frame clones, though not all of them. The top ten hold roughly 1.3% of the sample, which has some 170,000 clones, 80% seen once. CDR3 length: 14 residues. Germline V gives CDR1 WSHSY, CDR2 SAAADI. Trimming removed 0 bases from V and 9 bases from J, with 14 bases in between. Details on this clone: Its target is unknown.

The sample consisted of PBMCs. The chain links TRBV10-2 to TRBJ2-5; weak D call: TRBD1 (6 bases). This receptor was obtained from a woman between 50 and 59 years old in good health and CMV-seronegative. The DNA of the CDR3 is TGCGCCAGCAGTGAGTCTACAGGGCGATCGGCCCAGTACTTC. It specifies CASSESTGRSAQYF.